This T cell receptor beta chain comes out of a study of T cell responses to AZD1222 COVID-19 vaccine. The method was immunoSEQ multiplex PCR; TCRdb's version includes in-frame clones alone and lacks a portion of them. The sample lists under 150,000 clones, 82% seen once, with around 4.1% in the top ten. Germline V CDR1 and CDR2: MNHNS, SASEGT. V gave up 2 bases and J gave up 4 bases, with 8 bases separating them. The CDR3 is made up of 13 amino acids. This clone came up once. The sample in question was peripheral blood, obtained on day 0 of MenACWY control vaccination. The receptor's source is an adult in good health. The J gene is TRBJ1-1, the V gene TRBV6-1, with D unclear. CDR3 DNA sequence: TGTGCCAGCAGTGAATACATGGTCACTGAAGCTTTCTTT. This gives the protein CASSEYMVTEAFF.